Sequencing of this TCR beta chain was carried out in a study of blood T cells in healthy people across ages. The germline V gene encodes CDR1 DFQATT and CDR2 SNEGSKA (reference sequence). CDR3 length: 17 amino acids. V trimming: 0 bases; J trimming: 0 bases; junction bases outside the gene matches: 8. Whole-study results and caveats: Roughly linear age-related decline in beta diversity appeared, significant by age approximately 41. Strong correlation existed between TCR beta diversity and naive T cell percentage. Not knowing donor CMV status may have confounded expanded clonotype changes. In long-lived donors, naive CD4+ cell counts and diversity exceeded those of aged donors.

A word on this clonotype: Its antigen is not identified.

Primers used in a second PCR of about 7 to 12 cycles were a sample-barcoded 5' primer and a J-beta primer mix. Each CDR3 protein gets one entry after TCRdb re-called the 5' RACE reads with MiXCR. The sample lists more than 800,000 distinct CDR3 sequences; 40% to 45% were seen once. The clonotype originates from a woman aged 55-70 years in good health. The chain recombines TRBV20-1 with TRBJ2-3; 8 bases align to TRBD1. The sequenced material came from blood. Here the CDR3 reads CSARDGQGAFSTDTQYF. CDR3 sequence (DNA): TGCAGTGCTAGAGATGGGCAGGGGGCATTCAGCACAGATACGCAGTATTTT.